This TCR beta chain was obtained from a study of T cell responses to AZD1222 COVID-19 vaccine. The study's findings and limits: The donor group comprised mostly white British people and more females; the analysis possibly underestimated clonal diversity.

Regarding this clone: Its antigen is not identified.

Using immunoSEQ multiplex PCR, the repertoire was profiled, and TCRdb retains in-frame clones only, with some absent. The sample has around 150,000 clones, 92% seen once. The CDR3 is made up of 16 amino acids. Germline CDR1 and CDR2: LGHDT and YNNKEL (reference sequence). V was clipped by 0 bases and J by 6 bases; unmatched bases: 8. This TCR came from an adult who received the AZD1222 COVID-19 vaccine. Source: peripheral blood, taken 28 days after the second AZD1222 dose. The chain joins TRBV3-1 (or the pseudogene TRBV3-2) to TRBJ2-7; 10 bases are shared with TRBD2. Here the CDR3 reads CASSQDASGRAREQYF. DNA for the CDR3: TGTGCCAGCAGCCAAGATGCCAGCGGGAGGGCCCGCGAGCAGTACTTC.